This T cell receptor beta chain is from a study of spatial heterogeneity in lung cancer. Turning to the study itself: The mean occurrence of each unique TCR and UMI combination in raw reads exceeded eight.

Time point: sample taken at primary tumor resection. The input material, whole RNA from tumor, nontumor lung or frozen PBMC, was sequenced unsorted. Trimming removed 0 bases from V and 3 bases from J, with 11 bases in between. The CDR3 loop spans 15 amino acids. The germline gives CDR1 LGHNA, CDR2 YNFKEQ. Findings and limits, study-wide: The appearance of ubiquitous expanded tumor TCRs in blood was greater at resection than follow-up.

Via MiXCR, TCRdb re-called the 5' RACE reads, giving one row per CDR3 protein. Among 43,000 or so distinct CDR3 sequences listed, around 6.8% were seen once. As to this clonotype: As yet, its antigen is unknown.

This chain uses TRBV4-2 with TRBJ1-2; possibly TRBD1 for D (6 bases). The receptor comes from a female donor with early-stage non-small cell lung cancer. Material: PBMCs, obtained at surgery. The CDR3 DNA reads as TGTGCCAGCAGCCAAGATGGCAGGGGAGACTATGGCTACACCTTC. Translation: CASSQDGRGDYGYTF.